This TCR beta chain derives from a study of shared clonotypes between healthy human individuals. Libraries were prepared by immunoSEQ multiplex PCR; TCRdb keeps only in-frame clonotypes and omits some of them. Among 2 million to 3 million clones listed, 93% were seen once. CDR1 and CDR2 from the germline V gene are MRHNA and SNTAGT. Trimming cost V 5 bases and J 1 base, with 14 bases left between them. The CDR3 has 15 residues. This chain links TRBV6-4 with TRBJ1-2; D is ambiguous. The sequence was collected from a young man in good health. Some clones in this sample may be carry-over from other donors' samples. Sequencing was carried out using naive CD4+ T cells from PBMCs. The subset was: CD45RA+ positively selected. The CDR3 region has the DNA TGTGCCAGCAGTCTTACACCTGACCATAACTATGGCTACACCTTC. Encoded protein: CASSLTPDHNYGYTF.